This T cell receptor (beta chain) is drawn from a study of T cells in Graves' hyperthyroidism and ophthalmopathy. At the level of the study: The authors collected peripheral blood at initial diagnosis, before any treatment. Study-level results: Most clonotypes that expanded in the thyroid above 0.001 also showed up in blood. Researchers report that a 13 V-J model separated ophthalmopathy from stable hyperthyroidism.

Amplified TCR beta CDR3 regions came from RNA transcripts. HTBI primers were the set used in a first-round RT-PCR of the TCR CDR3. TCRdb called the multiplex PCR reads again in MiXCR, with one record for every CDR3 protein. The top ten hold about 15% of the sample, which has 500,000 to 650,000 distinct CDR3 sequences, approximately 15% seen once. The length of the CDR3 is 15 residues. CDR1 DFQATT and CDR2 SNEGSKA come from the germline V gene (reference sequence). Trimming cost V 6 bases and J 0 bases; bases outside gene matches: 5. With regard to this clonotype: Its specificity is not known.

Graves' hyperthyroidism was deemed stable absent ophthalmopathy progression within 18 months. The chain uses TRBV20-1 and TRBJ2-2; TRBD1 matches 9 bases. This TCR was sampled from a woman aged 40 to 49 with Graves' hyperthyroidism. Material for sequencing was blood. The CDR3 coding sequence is TGCAGTGCGGATCGACAGGGGGCGAACACCGGGGAGCTGTTTTTT. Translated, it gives CSADRQGANTGELFF.